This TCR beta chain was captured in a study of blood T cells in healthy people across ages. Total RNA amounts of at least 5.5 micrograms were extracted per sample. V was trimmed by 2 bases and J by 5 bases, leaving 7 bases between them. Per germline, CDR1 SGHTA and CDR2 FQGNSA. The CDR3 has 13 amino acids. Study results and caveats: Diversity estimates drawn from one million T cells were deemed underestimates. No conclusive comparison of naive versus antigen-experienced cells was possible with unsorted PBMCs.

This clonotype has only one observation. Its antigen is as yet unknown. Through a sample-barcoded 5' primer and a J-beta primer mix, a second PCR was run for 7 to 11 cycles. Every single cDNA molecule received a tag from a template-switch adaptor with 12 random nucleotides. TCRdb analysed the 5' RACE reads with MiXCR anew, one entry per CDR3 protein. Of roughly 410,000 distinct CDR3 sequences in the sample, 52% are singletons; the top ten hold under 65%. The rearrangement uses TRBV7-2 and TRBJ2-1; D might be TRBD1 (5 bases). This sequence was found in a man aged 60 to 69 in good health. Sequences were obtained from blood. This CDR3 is CASSLTTDNEQFF. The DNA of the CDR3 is TGTGCCAGCAGCTTAACGACAGACAATGAGCAGTTCTTC.